This is a list of T cell receptor beta chains from one sample in a study of graft-versus-host responses after intestinal transplantation. The protocol was immunoSEQ multiplex PCR, while the TCRdb copy is restricted to in-frame clones and leaves out a portion. The sample has more than 45,000 clones, about 90% seen once. The sample consisted of PBMCs, taken around 120 days after intestinal transplantation. The receptors here all came from a human patient who received an intestinal transplant, so some T cells may come from the graft donor. CDR3s include the opening cysteine and the closing phenylalanine or tryptophan. A D gene is named only where the DNA matches it firmly. The size of a clone is reported for some rows only, either as once, few or many, or as a class for expanded clones.

length	D	size	V	J	DNA	CDR3
16	.	once	TRBV10-1	TRBJ2-3	TGCGCCAGCAGAACCCTGGACACCCGACTCACAGATACGCAGTATTTT	CASRTLDTRLTDTQYF
15	.	once	TRBV18	TRBJ1-5	TGTGCCAGCTCACGGTGGGGTGATAGCAATCAGCCCCAGCATTTT	CASSRWGDSNQPQHF
13	TRBD1	.	TRBV19	TRBJ2-5	TGTGCCAGTAGCTACAGGGGTGGAGAGACCCAGTACTTC	CASSYRGGETQYF
15	.	.	TRBV6-1	TRBJ2-5	TGTGCCAGCAGGTGGGAGGACACCCTCCAAGAGACCCAGTACTTC	CASRWEDTLQETQYF
15	.	.	TRBV9	TRBJ2-2	TGTGCCAGCAGCGTAGAGCACCATGGCACCGGGGAGCTGTTTTTT	CASSVEHHGTGELFF
13	.	.	TRBV6-1	TRBJ1-3	TGTGCCAGCACGGTAACGGGAGGAAACACCATATATTTT	CASTVTGGNTIYF
15	.	.	TRBV5-4	TRBJ2-5	TGTGCCAGCAGCCTGGCCCAGGGGGGGTTCGGGACCCAGTACTTC	CASSLAQGGFGTQYF
14	TRBD1	.	TRBV30	TRBJ1-3	TGTGCCTGGAGTCGGACAGGAGCAGGAAACACCATATATTTT	CAWSRTGAGNTIYF
15	.	.	TRBV6-1	TRBJ2-7	TGTGCCAGCAGTAAAAATGGGTTGACTTCCTACGAGCAGTACTTC	CASSKNGLTSYEQYF
14	TRBD1	.	TRBV28	TRBJ2-7	TGTGCCAGCGAAATAACAGGGGGCAGTGATGAGCAGTACTTC	CASEITGGSDEQYF
12	.	.	TRBV2	TRBJ2-7	TGTGCCAGCAGTGAGGGGGTCTACGAGCAGTACTTC	CASSEGVYEQYF
14	.	once	TRBV4-1	TRBJ1-5	TGCGCCAGCAGCAAGGTCCATAGCAATCAGCCCCAGCATTTT	CASSKVHSNQPQHF
13	.	.	TRBV5-4	TRBJ2-5	TGTGCCAGCAGGTTCGGGACTCAAGAGACCCAGTACTTC	CASRFGTQETQYF
13	.	.	TRBV19	TRBJ1-5	TGTGCCAGTAGTATGGGTCAGGAGCAGCCCCAGCATTTT	CASSMGQEQPQHF
13	TRBD2	.	TRBV6-6	TRBJ2-3	TGTGCCAGCAGTACCCCCTCTAGCGGCACGAAGTATTTT	CASSTPSSGTKYF
17	.	.	TRBV28	TRBJ2-3	TGTGCCAGCAGTTTGGTGTATCCGGGACAACGAGAGGATACGCAGTATTTT	CASSLVYPGQREDTQYF
14	.	.	TRBV7-8	TRBJ1-1	TGTGCCAGCAGGCTAGGGTGGGGGAACACTGAAGCTTTCTTT	CASRLGWGNTEAFF
15	TRBD1	few	TRBV28	TRBJ2-6	TGTGCCAGCGGCGACAGGGGACCTGGGGCCAACGTCCTGACTTTC	CASGDRGPGANVLTF
15	TRBD2	.	TRBV7-6	TRBJ2-2	TGTGCCAGCAGCTGGTTACGGGGGGGTTCCGGGGAGCTGTTTTTT	CASSWLRGGSGELFF
14	.	.	TRBV5-1	TRBJ2-5	TGCGCCAGCAGCTTGTCTCCGGTTGGGGAGACCCAGTACTTC	CASSLSPVGETQYF
13	.	.	TRBV11-1	TRBJ1-1	TGTGCCAGCAGCACCGGGAGAAACACTGAAGCTTTCTTT	CASSTGRNTEAFF
15	TRBD2	.	TRBV4-1	TRBJ2-1	TGCGCCAGCAGCGCCAGCGGGAGCTCCTACAATGAGCAGTTCTTC	CASSASGSSYNEQFF
14	.	.	TRBV5-5	TRBJ1-5	TGTGCCAGCAGCTTAGAGGGGAGCAATCAGCCCCAGCATTTT	CASSLEGSNQPQHF
16	.	.	TRBV6-5	TRBJ1-1	TGTGCCAGCAGTTGGGATTCCAGTACGGTCGGCACTGAAGCTTTCTTT	CASSWDSSTVGTEAFF
13	.	.	TRBV10-3	TRBJ1-5	TGTGCCATCGGGGGCGGGGAGTCAGATACGCAGCATTTT	CAIGGGESDTQHF
12	.	.	TRBV5-6	TRBJ2-5	TGTGCCAGCAGCTTGATCCGGACGAAGCAGTACTTC	CASSLIRTKQYF
16	.	once	TRBV7-9	TRBJ2-7	TGTGCCAGCAGCTTTGGGTATGCCGGGACCGACTACGAGCAGTACTTC	CASSFGYAGTDYEQYF
14	TRBD1	.	TRBV28	TRBJ2-1	TGTGCCAGCTCACGGGACAGGGATCTCAATGAGCAGTTCTTC	CASSRDRDLNEQFF
13	TRBD1	.	TRBV27	TRBJ2-3	TGTGCCAGCATACAGGGGAGCACAGATACGCAGTATTTT	CASIQGSTDTQYF
15	TRBD2	.	TRBV13	TRBJ2-7	TGTGCCAGCAGCTCTAGCCGGGACGGGGGGTACGAGCAGTACTTC	CASSSSRDGGYEQYF
18	.	.	TRBV7-8	TRBJ2-1	TGTGCCAGCAGCTTAGACTCCGTCTGGACTATCTTCCACAATGAGCAGTTCTTC	CASSLDSVWTIFHNEQFF
15	.	.	TRBV1	TRBJ2-3	TGCACCAGCAGCCATCCCCTGAGGAGCACAGATACGCAGTATTTT	CTSSHPLRSTDTQYF
15	TRBD1	.	TRBV4-1	TRBJ2-1	TGCGCCAGCAGCCTTTGGGACAGAACCTACAATGAGCAGCTCTTC	CASSLWDRTYNEQLF
14	.	.	TRBV28	TRBJ2-3	TGTGCCAGCGCCCTGGCGGACTCCACAGATACGCAGTATTTT	CASALADSTDTQYF
16	.	once	TRBV9	TRBJ2-3	TGTGCCAGCAGCCCCAGACAGGGAGGGGGCACAGATACGCAGTATTTT	CASSPRQGGGTDTQYF
12	.	.	TRBV19	TRBJ2-2	TGTGCCAGTAGTACGGAGACCGGGGAGCTGTTTTTT	CASSTETGELFF